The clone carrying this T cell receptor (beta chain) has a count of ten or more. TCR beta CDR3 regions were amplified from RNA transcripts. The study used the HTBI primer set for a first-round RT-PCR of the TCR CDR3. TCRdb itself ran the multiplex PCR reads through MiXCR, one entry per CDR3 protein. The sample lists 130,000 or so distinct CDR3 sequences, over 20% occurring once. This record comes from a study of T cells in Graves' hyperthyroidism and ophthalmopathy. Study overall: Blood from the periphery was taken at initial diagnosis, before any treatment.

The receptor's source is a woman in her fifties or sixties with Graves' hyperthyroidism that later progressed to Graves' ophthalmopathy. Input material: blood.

The CDR3 nucleotides read TGCAGTGCCCGCGAGGGGACTAGCGGGAGGGAGACCCAGTACTTC. As protein: CSAREGTSGRETQYF. The rearrangement links TRBV20-1 to TRBJ2-5; 15 positions match TRBD2. CDR1 DFQATT and CDR2 SNEGSKA come from the germline V gene (reference sequence). This CDR3 has 15 amino acids. V gave up 6 bases and J gave up 5 bases; unmatched junction bases: 7.